A single sample is the source of the 22 T cell receptor beta chains below, sequenced in a study of immune characterization of retroperitoneal liposarcoma. TCRdb re-called the PCR reads through MiXCR, storing one row per CDR3 protein. The table records about 10,000 distinct CDR3 sequences, approximately 24% of them present only once. The source material was blood. These receptors came from a male donor with retroperitoneal liposarcoma.

The sample holds many counts of this clonotype. This chain uses TRBV6-1 with TRBJ2-1; 8 nucleotides align to TRBD1. Unmatched junction bases numbered 16, after V lost 5 bases and J lost 13 bases. Germline CDR1 reads MNHNS; CDR2 reads SASEGT. The CDR3 has 15 amino acids. The CDR3 sequence: CASSYTDRVGETQFF. DNA for the CDR3: TGTGCCAGCAGTTATACGGACAGGGTCGGAGAGACCCAGTTCTTC.

This chain connects TRBV4-1 to TRBJ1-6; D ambiguous. V lost 0 bases, J lost 9 bases, and 0 bases lay in between. Germline assignment: CDR1 MGHRA and CDR2 YSYEKL. There are 11 residues in the CDR3. CDR3 protein: CASSQDSPLHF. The DNA of the CDR3 is TGCGCCAGCAGCCAAGATTCACCCCTCCACTTT.

In its sample, this clonotype ranks as medium-sized. This rearrangement joins TRBV7-6 to TRBJ2-1; TRBD2 matches 9 bases. In germline, CDR1 is SGHVS, CDR2 FNYEAQ. V shed 3 bases and J 4 bases; nucleotides not matched to a gene: 1. The CDR3 extends over 14 amino acids. This CDR3 is CASSLSGGYNEQFF. CDR3 coding DNA: TGTGCCAGCAGCTTGAGCGGGGGGTACAATGAGCAGTTCTTC.

Only a few counts were recorded for this clonotype. V is TRBV29-1 and J is TRBJ2-3; no clear D. The CDR3 is 12 residues long. Trimming removed 3 bases from V and 1 base from J, with 5 bases in between. Germline assignment: CDR1 SQVTM and CDR2 ANQGSEA. The CDR3 nucleotides are TGCAGCGTTGAGGAAGGCACAGATACGCAGTATTTT. As protein: CSVEEGTDTQYF.

The sample holds many counts of this clonotype. This chain connects TRBV7-2 to TRBJ2-7, with D unclear. CDR3 length: 13 amino acids. With 1 base removed from V and 7 bases from J, the gap between germline ends came to 11 bases. CDR1 and CDR2 (germline): SGHTA, FQGNSA. Written as DNA, the CDR3 is TGTGCCAGCAGCTTAGATGGATCCTTGGAGCAGTACTTC. It specifies CASSLDGSLEQYF.

This clonotype was observed at least ten times. This rearrangement joins TRBV6-5 to TRBJ2-3; no firm D call. The V end lost 2 bases, the J end lost 1 base, and 13 bases lay between the germline ends. The V gene's germline CDR1 is MNHEY and CDR2 SVGAGI. This CDR3 is 16 amino acids long. CDR3 coding DNA: TGTGCCAGCAGTTACGGCTACACTAAGGGCACAGATACGCAGTATTTT. This translates into CASSYGYTKGTDTQYF.

About this clonotype itself: A read error is likely, as this CDR3 ends without the conserved phenylalanine or tryptophan. The rearrangement links TRBV27 to TRBJ2-1, with 11 nucleotides matching TRBD2. CDR1 MNHEY and CDR2 SMNVEV come from the germline V gene (reference sequence). The CDR3 loop spans 14 amino acids. The V gene end was trimmed by 6 bases and the J gene end by 6 bases; junction bases not matched to a gene: 4. The CDR3 DNA reads as TGTGCCAGCAGCCTAGCGGGAGGAATCAATGAGCAGTTCTAC. Translated: CASSLAGGINEQFY.

As concerns this clonotype: With a much larger clone just one base away, this may be a read error. The V and J genes are TRBV5-4 and TRBJ2-1, with 8 bases fitting TRBD2. V was pared by 4 bases and J by 13 bases, with 10 bases of the junction left unmatched. The length of the CDR3 is 13 residues. Germline loops: CDR1 SGHNT, CDR2 YYREEE (reference sequence). The CDR3 region is CASSVRGGETQFF. The CDR3 DNA reads as TGTGCCAGCAGCGTTCGGGGGGGAGAGACCCAGTTCTTC.

The chain couples TRBV6-6 to TRBJ1-5; the D gene is possibly TRBD1 (5 bases). Trimming removed 2 bases at V and 6 bases at J, with 8 bases between. This CDR3 spans 13 amino acids. In germline, CDR1 is MNHNY, CDR2 SVGAGI (reference sequence). The CDR3 loop reads CASSYGGTQPQHF. DNA of the CDR3: TGTGCCAGCAGTTACGGGGGGACTCAGCCCCAGCATTTT.

This clonotype is medium-sized within its sample. The rearrangement links TRBV6-1 to TRBJ2-5; no clear D gene. CDR1 MNHNS and CDR2 SASEGT come from the germline V gene. This CDR3 has 12 residues. Trimming took off 3 bases at V and 1 base at J, with 3 bases between the two ends. DNA of the CDR3: TGTGCCAGCAGTGACAGCCAAGAGACCCAGTACTTC. Amino acid sequence: CASSDSQETQYF.

This clonotype came up many times. The chain is built from TRBV11-3 and TRBJ2-7; the match to TRBD1 covers 7 bases. Germline V CDR1 and CDR2: SGHNT, YENEEA. The CDR3 is made up of 15 amino acids. Trimming took 4 bases from V and 8 from J; bases not matched to a gene: 14. The CDR3 DNA reads as TGTGCCAGCAGCTCCTACGACAGGGACCCTTACAAGCAGTACGTC. It translates to CASSSYDRDPYKQYV.

The genes are TRBV6-1 and TRBJ2-1; TRBD2 is a possible D gene (6 bases). The CDR3 runs to 13 residues. Between the trimmed V and J ends, which lost 10 bases and 5 bases, there was a span of 15 bases. CDR1 and CDR2 (germline): MNHNS, SASEGT. CDR3 bases: TGTGCCACCCACCGGGGGTCCCACAATGAGCAGTTCTTC. Translation gives CATHRGSHNEQFF.

This chain's CDR3 is CASLGLAGAPGTDTQYF. The CDR3 DNA reads as TGTGCCAGCCTCGGACTAGCGGGGGCCCCGGGCACAGATACGCAGTATTTT. The rearrangement links TRBV6-1 to TRBJ2-3; 13 bases are a match to TRBD2. The CDR3 has 17 residues. The junction had 9 bases not matched to a gene; V was cut back by 8 bases and J by 1 base. Germline-derived CDR1 and CDR2 are MNHNS and SASEGT.

The chain combines TRBV27 with TRBJ1-1, with D tentatively TRBD1 (6 bases). There are 14 residues in the CDR3. Trimming took 6 bases from V and 4 from J, leaving 15 bases between them. Germline CDR1 and CDR2: MNHEY and SMNVEV (reference sequence). The CDR3 loop reads CASSRREGGTEAFF. Here the CDR3 DNA reads TGTGCCAGCAGCCGGAGGGAAGGGGGCACTGAAGCTTTCTTT.

Within the sample, this clonotype is medium-sized. This sequence joins TRBV12-3 or TRBV12-4 and TRBJ2-3; 11 bases agree with TRBD2. V lost 1 base to trimming and J lost 5 bases; unmatched junction nucleotides: 5. The CDR3 sequence is 16 residues long. CDR3 DNA sequence: TGTGCCAGCAGTTTAGGGCTAGCGGGGGGTAGAGATACGCAGTATTTT. Translated: CASSLGLAGGRDTQYF.

There are many counts of this clonotype. This chain uses TRBV6-1 with TRBJ1-1; 7 positions match TRBD1. The CDR3 loop spans 15 amino acids. Germline V CDR1 and CDR2: MNHNS, SASEGT. V dropped 9 bases and J dropped 6; count of bases not matched to a gene: 16. Written as DNA, the CDR3 is TGTGCCAGTGAGACAGGGATATACGGGGGGGCTGAAGCTTTCTTT. Translated: CASETGIYGGAEAFF.

This clonotype has more than one count but fewer than ten. The gene calls are TRBV6-5 and TRBJ2-5; 8 nucleotides match TRBD2. Germline CDR1 reads MNHEY; CDR2 reads SVGAGI. With V trimmed by 6 bases and J by 4 bases, 4 bases remained unmatched. The CDR3 is 13 residues long. The CDR3 DNA sequence: TGTGCCAGCAGCGGGGGGGCCAGAGAGACCCAGTACTTC. It translates to CASSGGARETQYF.

This clonotype has ten or more counts. The chain recombines TRBV6-6 with TRBJ1-1, with a weak D call TRBD1 (5 bases). Trimming cost V 2 bases and J 4 bases, with 11 bases left between them. The CDR3 totals 14 residues. The germline gives CDR1 MNHNY, CDR2 SVGAGI (reference sequence). The DNA for the CDR3 is TGTGCCAGCAGTTACCCGAGTGGGGGCACTGAAGCTTTCTTT. It specifies CASSYPSGGTEAFF.

This clonotype has ten or more counts. This chain's CDR3 is CASRPGISGELFF. The CDR3 region has the DNA TGTGCCAGCAGGCCAGGGATATCCGGGGAGCTGTTTTTT. The V gene is TRBV6-1, the J gene TRBJ2-2, with TRBD1 as a possible D gene (5 bases). The CDR3 loop spans 13 amino acids. The germline gives CDR1 MNHNS, CDR2 SASEGT. The V gene lost 6 bases and the J gene lost 6 bases, with 11 bases spanning the gap.

The rearrangement uses TRBV11-3 and TRBJ2-2; tentatively, D is TRBD1 (6 bases). CDR3 length: 15 amino acids. Germline-derived CDR1 and CDR2 are SGHNT and YENEEA. Deletions cut 5 bases from V and 6 bases from J, with 16 bases between. Written as DNA, the CDR3 is TGTGCCAGCAGCGTGATAACAGGGAGTTCCGGGGAGCTGTTTTTT. This sequence encodes CASSVITGSSGELFF.

This clonotype was counted a single time. The rearrangement joins TRBV27 to TRBJ2-7; no reliable D call. The J call may not be correct, given that the DNA end is closer to TRBJ2-1. The CDR3 runs to 14 residues. Germline lookup yields CDR1 MNHEY and CDR2 SMNVEV (reference sequence). The chain's CDR3 is CASRAGPSYNEQFF. The CDR3 DNA follows: TGTGCCAGCAGGGCAGGCCCCTCCTACAATGAGCAGTTCTTC.

This clonotype was picked up many times. The chain carries TRBV7-2 and TRBJ2-2, with 8 bases lining up with TRBD2. The CDR3 contains 15 residues. Germline V lookup: CDR1 SGHTA, CDR2 FQGNSA. The V gene end was trimmed by 5 bases and the J gene end by 1 base; junction bases not matched to a gene: 3. CDR3 sequence (DNA): TGTGCCAGCAGCCTGGGACTAGGGAACACCGGGGAGCTGTTTTTT. Encoded protein: CASSLGLGNTGELFF.